One sample yielded the 5 T cell receptor beta chains listed below, sequenced in a study of CD8+CD57+ T cells in acquired aplastic anemia. Patients sequenced had flow cytometry evidence of CD8+CD57+ cell expansion. TCR beta VDJ and CDR3 profiling used genomic DNA as template. TCRdb re-called the reads with MiXCR, one entry per CDR3 protein. The top ten clones hold roughly 1.8% of a sample with approximately 180,000 distinct CDR3 sequences, around 48% of them seen once. Sequencing was done on a sample of sorted CD4+, CD8+, or CD8+CD57+ T cells (not recorded which) from PBMCs. These receptors were collected from a human donor with aplastic anemia.

This clonotype was seen many times. The chain uses TRBV15 and TRBJ1-5; D not resolved. The germline gives CDR1 LNHNV, CDR2 YYDKDF (reference sequence). This CDR3 is built from 15 residues. Deletions cut 4 bases from V and 0 bases from J, with 10 bases between. The CDR3 region is CATSTTVYSNQPQHF. Here the CDR3 DNA reads TGTGCCACCAGCACCACAGTTTATAGCAATCAGCCCCAGCATTTT.

The chain joins TRBV24-1 to TRBJ1-5; a weak D match, TRBD1 (5 bases). The CDR3 is 13 amino acids. Germline CDR1 KGHDR, CDR2 SFDVKD. The V and J ends lost 8 bases and 2 bases respectively, with 9 bases between them. CDR3 region: CATNRDGNQPQHF. The CDR3 coding sequence is TGTGCCACCAACCGGGACGGCAATCAGCCCCAGCATTTT.

The chain combines TRBV19 with TRBJ1-3; unclear D gene. The germline gives CDR1 LNHDA, CDR2 SQIVND (reference sequence). This CDR3 has 11 amino acids. The germline V and J ends were trimmed by 4 bases and 4 bases, with 2 bases remaining between them. The CDR3 is CASSKGNTIYF. The DNA for the CDR3 is TGTGCCAGTAGTAAAGGAAACACCATATATTTT. The full variable domain, in which reference TRBV19 and TRBJ1-3 provide the parts outside the CDR3, is DGGITQSPKYLFRKEGQNVTLSCEQNLNHDAMYWYRQDPGQGLRLIYYSQIVNDFQKGDIAEGYSVSREKKESFPLTVTSAQKNPTAFYLCASSKGNTIYFGEGSWLTVV.

The chain is built from TRBV20-1 and TRBJ2-7; 9 bases agree with TRBD1. Looked up from germline, CDR1 is DFQATT and CDR2 is SNEGSKA (reference sequence). This CDR3 comprises 13 residues. V was clipped by 5 bases and J by 0 bases; unmatched bases: 2. In DNA, the CDR3 is TGCAGTGCTGGGACAGGGATCTCCTACGAGCAGTACTTC. Protein product: CSAGTGISYEQYF.

This chain joins TRBV19 and TRBJ1-2; D not resolved. Germline CDR1 and CDR2: LNHDA and SQIVND (reference sequence). V lost 8 bases, J lost 8 bases, and 12 bases lay in between. The CDR3 is 11 amino acids. The CDR3 sequence: CASGWVWGYTF. The CDR3 DNA follows: TGTGCCAGTGGATGGGTCTGGGGCTACACCTTC.